This paragraph covers one T cell receptor (beta chain) sequence. This specimen belongs to a study of blood T cell repertoires in COVID-19. With 7 bases removed from V and 8 bases from J, the gap between germline ends came to 6 bases. This CDR3 contains 11 residues. CDR1 and CDR2 from the germline V gene are MNHEY and SVGAGI. Method: immunoSEQ multiplex PCR; TCRdb's copy keeps in-frame clones and lacks some. The sample comprises some 11,000 clones, 80% to 90% of which are singletons, and 3.5% to 6% rests with the top ten. This TCR was recovered from a human donor in a cohort sampled during active COVID-19. The chain carries TRBV6-5 and TRBJ1-6; D is ambiguous. What was sequenced was peripheral blood. CDR3 DNA sequence: TGTGCCAGCAAGGGAGATTCACCCCTCCACTTT. Protein product: CASKGDSPLHF.